One T cell receptor beta chain is described in this entry. It has no known antigen specificity. No much larger clone is present one base from it, and per-base qualities are unavailable. The data belong to a study of CD8 T cells in ankylosing spondylitis (dated by TCRdb to the late 2010s). About the full investigation: The study profiled T cell receptor beta repertoires in healthy donors and ankylosing spondylitis patients to find disease-linked TCR variants. The full study cohort was made up of over 20 ankylosing spondylitis patients and about a hundred healthy donors. Samples of peripheral blood were taken, and for ankylosing spondylitis patients, synovial fluid was collected as well. What the work shows at the level of the full study, not this receptor alone: Some of the motif variants had been reported before in the synovial fluid and blood of reactive arthritis patients, a finding that suggests common disease-initiation mechanisms. A TCR beta motif made up of 7 to 9 highly homologous amino acid variants appeared to be characteristic of blood from ankylosing spondylitis patients. The disease-linked clones had a CD8+ phenotype and were found at relatively low frequencies in peripheral blood. The disease-linked clones were reported to be significantly enriched in matched synovial fluid samples from ankylosing spondylitis patients.

Trimming removed 0 bases from V and 9 bases from J, leaving 12 bases between the germline ends. Its CDR3 holds 14 amino acids, cysteine through phenylalanine. The retained sequence is limited to the CDR3, 42 bases, with the frame set at the first base. The germline V gene (reference sequence) yields DFQATT for CDR1 and SNEGSKA for CDR2. Sequenced using an Illumina HiSeq 2500. Quantitative 5'-RACE with molecular barcodes was used to prepare TCR beta libraries. The study's processing was this. To identify disease-linked TCR variants, a new computational method was used, one built on a probabilistic model of VDJ rearrangement. TCRdb handled the public reads itself, with Q25 trimming in fastp and clone calling in MiXCR, and kept productive beta chains. Every entry covers one CDR3 protein and lists the most common genes and DNA from its rows. None of the V and J calls come from the authors' own analysis; TCRdb made them. The sample records fewer than 250,000 distinct CDR3 sequences, more than 25% of which are singletons. The leading ten clones occupy around 6.3% of the sample.

This sequence uses TRBV20-1 and TRBJ1-6; confidence is insufficient to name the D gene. Specimen: blood, either unsorted or a sorted T cell fraction (not recorded which). The clonotype was recovered from a male donor with ankylosing spondylitis or in good health (not recorded which). Here the CDR3 is given as CSARDSAVGSPLHF. The DNA is TGCAGTGCTAGAGATTCCGCGGTGGGTTCACCCCTCCACTTT.